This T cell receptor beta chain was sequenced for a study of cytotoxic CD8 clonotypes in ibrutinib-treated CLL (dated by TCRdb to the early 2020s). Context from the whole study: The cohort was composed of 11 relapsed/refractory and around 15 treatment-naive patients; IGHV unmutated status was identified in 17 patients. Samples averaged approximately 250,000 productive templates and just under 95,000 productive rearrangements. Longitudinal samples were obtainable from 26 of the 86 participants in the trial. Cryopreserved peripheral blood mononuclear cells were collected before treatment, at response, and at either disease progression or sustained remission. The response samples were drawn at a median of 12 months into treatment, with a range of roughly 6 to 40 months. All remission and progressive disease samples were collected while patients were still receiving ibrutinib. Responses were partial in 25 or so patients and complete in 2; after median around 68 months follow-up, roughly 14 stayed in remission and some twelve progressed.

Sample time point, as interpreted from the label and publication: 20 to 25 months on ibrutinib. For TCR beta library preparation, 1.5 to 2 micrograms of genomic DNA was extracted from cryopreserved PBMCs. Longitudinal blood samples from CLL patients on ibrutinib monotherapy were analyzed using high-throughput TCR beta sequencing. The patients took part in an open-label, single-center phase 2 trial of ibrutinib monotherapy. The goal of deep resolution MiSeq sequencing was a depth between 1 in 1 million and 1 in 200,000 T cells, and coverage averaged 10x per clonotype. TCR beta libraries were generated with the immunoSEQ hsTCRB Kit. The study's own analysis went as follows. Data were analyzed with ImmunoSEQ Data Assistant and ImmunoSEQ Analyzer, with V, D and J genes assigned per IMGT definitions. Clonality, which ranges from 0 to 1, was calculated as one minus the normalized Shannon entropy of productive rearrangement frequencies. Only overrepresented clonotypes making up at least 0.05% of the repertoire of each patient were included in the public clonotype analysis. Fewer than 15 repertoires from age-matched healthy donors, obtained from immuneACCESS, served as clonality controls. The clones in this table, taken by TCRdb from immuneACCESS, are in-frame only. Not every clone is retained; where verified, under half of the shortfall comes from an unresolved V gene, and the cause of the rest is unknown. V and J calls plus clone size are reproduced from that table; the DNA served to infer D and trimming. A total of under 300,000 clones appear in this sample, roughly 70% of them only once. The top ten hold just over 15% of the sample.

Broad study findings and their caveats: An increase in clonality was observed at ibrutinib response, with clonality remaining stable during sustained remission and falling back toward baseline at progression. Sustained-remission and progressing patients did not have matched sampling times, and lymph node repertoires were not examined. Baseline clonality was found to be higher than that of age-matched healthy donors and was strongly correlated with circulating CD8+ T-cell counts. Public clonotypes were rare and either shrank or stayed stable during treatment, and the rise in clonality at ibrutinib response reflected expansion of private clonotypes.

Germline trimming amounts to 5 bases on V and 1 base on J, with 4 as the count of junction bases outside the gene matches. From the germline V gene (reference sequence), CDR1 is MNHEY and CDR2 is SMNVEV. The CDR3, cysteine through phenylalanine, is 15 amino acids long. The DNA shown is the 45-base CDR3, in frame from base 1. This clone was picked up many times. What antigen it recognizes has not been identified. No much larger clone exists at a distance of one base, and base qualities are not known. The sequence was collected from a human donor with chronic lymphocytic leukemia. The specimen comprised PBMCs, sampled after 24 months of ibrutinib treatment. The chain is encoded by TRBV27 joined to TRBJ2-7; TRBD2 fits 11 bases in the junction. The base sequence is TGTGCCAGCAGTATCTCTAGCGGGAGGTCCTACGAGCAGTACTTC. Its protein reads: CASSISSGRSYEQYF.